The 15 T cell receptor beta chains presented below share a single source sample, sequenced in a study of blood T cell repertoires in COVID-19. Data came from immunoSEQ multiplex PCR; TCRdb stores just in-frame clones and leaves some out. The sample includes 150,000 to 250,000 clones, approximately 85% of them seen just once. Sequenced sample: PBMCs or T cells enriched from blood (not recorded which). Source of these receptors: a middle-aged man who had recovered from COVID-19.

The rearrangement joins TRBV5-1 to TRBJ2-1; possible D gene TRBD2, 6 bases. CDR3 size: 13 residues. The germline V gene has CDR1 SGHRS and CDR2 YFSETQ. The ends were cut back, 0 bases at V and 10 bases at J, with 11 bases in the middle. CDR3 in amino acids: CASSLAGVREQFF. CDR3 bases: TGCGCCAGCAGCTTGGCGGGAGTCCGGGAGCAGTTCTTC.

CDR3 nucleotides: TGTGCCAGCTCACTGATTCTAGCGGGAGTTAAGGATACGCAGTATTTT. Amino acids: CASSLILAGVKDTQYF. The chain has TRBV18 and TRBJ2-3; 10 nucleotides line up with TRBD2. J gave up 6 bases and V 4 bases, and 10 bases lay outside the gene matches. The CDR3 length is 16 residues. CDR1 and CDR2 from the germline V gene are KGHSH and LQKENI.

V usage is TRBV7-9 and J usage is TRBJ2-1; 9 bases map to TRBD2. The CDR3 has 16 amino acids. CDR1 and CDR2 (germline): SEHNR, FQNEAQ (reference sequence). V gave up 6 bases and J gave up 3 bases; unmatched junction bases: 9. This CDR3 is CASSPSGTRRYNEQFF. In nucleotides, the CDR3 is TGTGCCAGCAGTCCTAGCGGGACCCGACGCTACAATGAGCAGTTCTTC.

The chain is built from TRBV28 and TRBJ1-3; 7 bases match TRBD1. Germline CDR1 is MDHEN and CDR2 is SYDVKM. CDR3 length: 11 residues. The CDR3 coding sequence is TGTTCGACAGGGACGGGAAACACCATATATTTT. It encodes CSTGTGNTIYF.

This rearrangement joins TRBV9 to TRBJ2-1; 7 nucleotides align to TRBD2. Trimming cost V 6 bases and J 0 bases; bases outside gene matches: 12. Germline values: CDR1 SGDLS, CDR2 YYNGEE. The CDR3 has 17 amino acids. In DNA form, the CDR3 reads TGTGCCAGCAACCTTTGGGGGGGGGATAGCTCCTACAATGAGCAGTTCTTC. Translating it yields CASNLWGGDSSYNEQFF.

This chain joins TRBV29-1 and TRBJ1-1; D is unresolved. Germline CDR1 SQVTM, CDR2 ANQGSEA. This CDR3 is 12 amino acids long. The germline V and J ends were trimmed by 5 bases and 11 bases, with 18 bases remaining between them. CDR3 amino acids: CSVSTYVGVAFF. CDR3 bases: TGCAGCGTTTCGACATACGTAGGTGTGGCTTTCTTT. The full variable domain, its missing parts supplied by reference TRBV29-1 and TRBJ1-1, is SAVISQKPSRDICQRGTSLTIQCQVDSQVTMMFWYRQQPGQSLTLIATANQGSEATYESGFVIDKFPISRPNLTFSTLTVSNMSPEDSSIYLCSVSTYVGVAFFGQGTRLTVV.

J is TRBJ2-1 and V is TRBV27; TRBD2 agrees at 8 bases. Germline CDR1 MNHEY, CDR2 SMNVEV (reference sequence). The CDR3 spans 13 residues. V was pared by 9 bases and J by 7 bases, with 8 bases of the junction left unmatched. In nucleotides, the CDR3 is TGTGCCAGTCTCGGGGGGGCCCGGAATGAGCAGTTCTTC. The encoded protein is CASLGGARNEQFF.

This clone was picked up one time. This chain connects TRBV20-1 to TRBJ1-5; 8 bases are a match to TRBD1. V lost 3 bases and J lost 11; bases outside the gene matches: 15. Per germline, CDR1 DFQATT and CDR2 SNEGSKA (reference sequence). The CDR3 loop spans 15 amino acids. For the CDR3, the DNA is TGCAGTGCTAGTGATCTGGGACAGGTTGACTGGGCCCAGCATTTT. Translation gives CSASDLGQVDWAQHF.

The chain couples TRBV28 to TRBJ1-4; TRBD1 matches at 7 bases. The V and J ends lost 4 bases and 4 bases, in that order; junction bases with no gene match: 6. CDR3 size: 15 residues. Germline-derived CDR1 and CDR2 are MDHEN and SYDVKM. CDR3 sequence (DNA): TGTGCCAGCAGTTCGCCGGGGACAGTTAATGAAAAACTGTTTTTT. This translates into CASSSPGTVNEKLFF.

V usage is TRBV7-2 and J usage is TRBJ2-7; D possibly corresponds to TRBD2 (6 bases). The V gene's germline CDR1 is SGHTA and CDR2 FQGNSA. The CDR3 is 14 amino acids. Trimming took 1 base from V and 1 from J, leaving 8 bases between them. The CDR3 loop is CASSLGAGSYEQYF. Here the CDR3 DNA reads TGTGCCAGCAGCTTAGGGGCGGGGTCCTACGAGCAGTACTTC.

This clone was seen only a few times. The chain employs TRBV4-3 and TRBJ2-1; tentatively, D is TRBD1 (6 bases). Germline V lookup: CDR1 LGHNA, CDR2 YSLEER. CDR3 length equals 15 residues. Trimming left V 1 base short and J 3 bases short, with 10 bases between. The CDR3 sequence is CASSQVDRSYNEQFF. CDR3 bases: TGCGCCAGCAGCCAAGTTGACAGGAGCTACAATGAGCAGTTCTTC.

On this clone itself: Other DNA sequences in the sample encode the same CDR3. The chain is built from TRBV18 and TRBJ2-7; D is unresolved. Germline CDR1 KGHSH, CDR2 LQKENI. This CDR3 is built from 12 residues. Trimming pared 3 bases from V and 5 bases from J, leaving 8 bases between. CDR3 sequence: CASSPSSDEQYF. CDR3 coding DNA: TGTGCCAGCTCACCCTCTAGTGACGAGCAGTACTTC.

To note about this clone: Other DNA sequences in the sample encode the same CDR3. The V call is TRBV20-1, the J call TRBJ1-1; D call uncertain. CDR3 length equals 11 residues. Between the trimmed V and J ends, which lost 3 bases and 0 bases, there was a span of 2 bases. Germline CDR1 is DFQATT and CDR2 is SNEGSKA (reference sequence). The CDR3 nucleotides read TGCAGTGCTAGCATGAACACTGAAGCTTTCTTT. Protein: CSASMNTEAFF.

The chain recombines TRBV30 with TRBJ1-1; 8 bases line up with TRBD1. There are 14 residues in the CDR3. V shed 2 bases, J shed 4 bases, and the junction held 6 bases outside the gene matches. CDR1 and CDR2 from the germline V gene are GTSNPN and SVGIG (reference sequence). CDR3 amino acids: CAWSHRTGSTEAFF. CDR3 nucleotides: TGTGCCTGGAGTCACCGGACAGGGAGCACTGAAGCTTTCTTT.

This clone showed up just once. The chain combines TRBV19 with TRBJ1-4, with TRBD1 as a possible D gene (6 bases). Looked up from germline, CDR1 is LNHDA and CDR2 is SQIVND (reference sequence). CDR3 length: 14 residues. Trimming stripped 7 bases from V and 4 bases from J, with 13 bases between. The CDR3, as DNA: TGTGCCAGTACCCCGAGGGGGGGTAATGAAAAACTGTTTTTT. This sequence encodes CASTPRGGNEKLFF.